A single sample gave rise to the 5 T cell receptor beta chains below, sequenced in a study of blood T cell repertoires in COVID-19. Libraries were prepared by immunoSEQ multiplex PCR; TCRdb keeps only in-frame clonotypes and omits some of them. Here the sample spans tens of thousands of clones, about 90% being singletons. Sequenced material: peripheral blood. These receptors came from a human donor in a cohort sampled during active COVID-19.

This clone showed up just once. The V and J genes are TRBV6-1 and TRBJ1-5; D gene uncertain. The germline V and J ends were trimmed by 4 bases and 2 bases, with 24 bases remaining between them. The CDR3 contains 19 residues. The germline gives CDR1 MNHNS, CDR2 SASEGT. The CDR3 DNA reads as TGTGCCAGCAGTGGTAGGTCGGGGTTTTCGGGGTACGGCAATCAGCCCCAGCATTTT. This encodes CASSGRSGFSGYGNQPQHF.

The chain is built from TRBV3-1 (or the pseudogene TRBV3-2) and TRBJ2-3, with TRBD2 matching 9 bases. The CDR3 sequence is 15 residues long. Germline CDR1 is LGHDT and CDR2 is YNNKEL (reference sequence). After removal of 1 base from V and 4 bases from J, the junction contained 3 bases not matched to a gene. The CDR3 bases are TGTGCCAGCAGCCAAGTAGCGGGAGTGTCAGATACGCAGTATTTT. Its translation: CASSQVAGVSDTQYF.

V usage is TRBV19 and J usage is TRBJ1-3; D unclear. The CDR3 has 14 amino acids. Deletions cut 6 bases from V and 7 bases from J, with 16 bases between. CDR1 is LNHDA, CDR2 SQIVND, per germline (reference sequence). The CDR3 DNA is TGTGCCAGTAGCTCACAGAGAGGGCGGAACACCATATATTTT. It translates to CASSSQRGRNTIYF.

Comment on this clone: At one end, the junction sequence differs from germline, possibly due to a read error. CDR3 residues: CAWSQITGFLEF. CDR3 in DNA: TGTGCCTGGAGTCAAATTACAGGGTTTCTGGAATTC. The V and J genes are TRBV30 and TRBJ1-2; D is possibly TRBD1 (6 bases). The germline gives CDR1 GTSNPN, CDR2 SVGIG (reference sequence). The CDR3 is 12 amino acids. Full variable domain (rest looked up from reference TRBV30 and TRBJ1-2): SQTIHQWPATLVQPVGSPLSLECTVEGTSNPNLYWYRQAAGRGLQLLFYSVGIGQISSEVPQNLSASRPQDRQFILSSKKLLLSDSGFYLCAWSQITGFLEFGSGTRLTVV.

The CDR3 DNA reads TGTGCCAGCAGCTTGGGTCTGGAGAGCTCCTACGAGCAGTACTTC. Its translation is CASSLGLESSYEQYF. The rearrangement joins TRBV5-5 to TRBJ2-7, with unresolved D. This CDR3 has 15 amino acids. Trimming cost V 0 bases and J 0 bases, with 10 bases left between them. Germline values: CDR1 SGHKS, CDR2 YYEKEE (reference sequence). The complete variable domain, with remaining parts taken from reference TRBV5-5 and TRBJ2-7, reads DAGVTQSPTHLIKTRGQQVTLRCSPISGHKSVSWYQQVLGQGPQFIFQYYEKEERGRGNFPDRFSARQFPNYSSELNVNALLLGDSALYLCASSLGLESSYEQYFGPGTRLTVT.